This T cell receptor (beta chain) was sequenced for a study of PD-L1 blockade in urothelial cancer. Whole-study context: Atezolizumab 1,200 mg was given intravenously every 3 weeks, starting 2014. It was at 3 weeks (second dose) and 6 weeks after treatment start that blood was analyzed.

Study-level points and caveats: More expansion of tumor-associated blood clones, seen at 3 weeks, marked durable-benefit patients.

Time point indicated: peripheral blood 6 weeks after treatment start. The table came from immunoSEQ multiplex PCR; TCRdb's copy has only in-frame clones and leaves some out. The sample has some 110,000 clones, approximately 90% seen once; the top ten hold 3% to 4.5%. With regard to this clone: Its specificity is not known.

Germline loops: CDR1 LNHNV, CDR2 YYDKDF (reference sequence). This CDR3 spans 15 amino acids. The ends were cut back, 6 bases at V and 1 base at J, with 13 bases in the middle. The starting material was PBMCs, obtained around atezolizumab (anti-PD-L1) treatment. This TCR was sampled from a man in his 60s with urothelial cancer. The chain joins TRBV15 to TRBJ2-1; perhaps TRBD2 as D (6 bases). The CDR3 region is CATRPGTFSYNEQFF. In DNA form, the CDR3 reads TGTGCCACCAGGCCGGGGACTTTTTCCTACAATGAGCAGTTCTTC.